This T cell receptor (beta chain) was documented in a study of blood T cell repertoires in COVID-19. Turning to the study itself: Sources were T cells, B-cell-depleted T cells, or PBMCs; the material itself was cDNA or gDNA.

Authors' processing steps: Nucleated cell counts were estimated from reference gene primer amplification. The repertoire was sequenced with immunoSEQ multiplex PCR; TCRdb's copy has only in-frame clones and lacks some. V and J calls and clone size are as listed in that table; D and trimming were resolved from the DNA. This table has more than 100,000 clones, roughly 90% appearing once. Germline assignment: CDR1 LGHDT and CDR2 YNNKEL (reference sequence). Trimming removed 4 bases from V and 4 bases from J, with 20 bases in between. The CDR3 has 18 amino acids. Input material: peripheral blood. The chain is built from TRBV3-1 (or the pseudogene TRBV3-2) and TRBJ2-6, with D unresolved. This TCR was sampled from a woman aged 60-75 years with acute or convalescent COVID-19. The CDR3 DNA follows: TGTGCCAGCAGCCTCACGGTCTCACCTCTCGGGGGGGCCAACGTCCTGACTTTC. Residues: CASSLTVSPLGGANVLTF.